This TCR beta chain was observed in a study of T cells in Graves' hyperthyroidism and ophthalmopathy. Between the trimmed V and J ends, which lost 3 bases and 8 bases, there was a span of 10 bases. Germline V CDR1 and CDR2: MDHEN, SYDVKM. This CDR3 has 12 amino acids. RNA transcripts provided the source from which TCR beta CDR3 regions were amplified. First-round RT-PCR targeting the TCR CDR3 was performed with the HTBI primer set. Each CDR3 protein gets one entry after TCRdb re-called the multiplex PCR reads with MiXCR. Of 89,000 or so distinct CDR3 sequences listed, around 42% are singletons. The V call is TRBV28, the J call TRBJ1-2; D is undetermined. Sequenced: peripheral blood or thyroid tissue (not recorded which). This TCR was sampled from a woman in her 30s with Graves' hyperthyroidism. This CDR3 reads CASSLRPAGYTF. CDR3 nucleotide sequence: TGTGCCAGCAGTTTGAGACCCGCCGGCTACACCTTC.